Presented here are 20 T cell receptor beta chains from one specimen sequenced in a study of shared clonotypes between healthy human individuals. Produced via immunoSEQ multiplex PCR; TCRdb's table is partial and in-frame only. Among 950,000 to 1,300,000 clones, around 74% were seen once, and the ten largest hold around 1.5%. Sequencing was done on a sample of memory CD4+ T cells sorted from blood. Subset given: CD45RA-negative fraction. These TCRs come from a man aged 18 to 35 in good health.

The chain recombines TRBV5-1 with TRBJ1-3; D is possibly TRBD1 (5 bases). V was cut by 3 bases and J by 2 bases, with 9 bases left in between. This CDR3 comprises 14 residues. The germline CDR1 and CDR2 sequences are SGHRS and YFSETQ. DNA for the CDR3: TGCGCCAGCAGCTCGGGGACTCCTGGAAACACCATATATTTT. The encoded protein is CASSSGTPGNTIYF. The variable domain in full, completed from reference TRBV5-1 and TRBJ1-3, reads KAGVTQTPRYLIKTRGQQVTLSCSPISGHRSVSWYQQTPGQGLQFLFEYFSETQRNKGNFPGRFSGRQFSNSRSEMNVSTLELGDSALYLCASSSGTPGNTIYFGEGSWLTVV.

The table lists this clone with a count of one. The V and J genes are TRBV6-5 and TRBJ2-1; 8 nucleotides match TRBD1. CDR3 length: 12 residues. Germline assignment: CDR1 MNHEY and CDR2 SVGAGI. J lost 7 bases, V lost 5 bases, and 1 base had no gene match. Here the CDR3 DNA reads TGTGCCAGCAGTAGGGACAGGAATGAGCAGTTCTTC. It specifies CASSRDRNEQFF.

CDR3 coding DNA: TGCGCCAGCAGCATCGACAGGGGTTGGACCGGGGAGCTGTTTTTT. Translation: CASSIDRGWTGELFF. V and J are TRBV5-1 and TRBJ2-2; 8 bases are a match to TRBD1. The CDR3 loop spans 15 amino acids. The V gene's germline CDR1 is SGHRS and CDR2 YFSETQ. Unmatched junction bases numbered 7, after V lost 4 bases and J lost 5 bases. Filled out from reference TRBV5-1 and TRBJ2-2, the complete variable domain reads KAGVTQTPRYLIKTRGQQVTLSCSPISGHRSVSWYQQTPGQGLQFLFEYFSETQRNKGNFPGRFSGRQFSNSRSEMNVSTLELGDSALYLCASSIDRGWTGELFFGEGSRLTVL.

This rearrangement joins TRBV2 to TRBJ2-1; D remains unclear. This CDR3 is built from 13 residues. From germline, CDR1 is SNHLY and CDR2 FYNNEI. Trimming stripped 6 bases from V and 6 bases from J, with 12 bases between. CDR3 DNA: TGTGCCAGCAGGGGTTGGGGTTCCAATGAGCAGTTCTTC. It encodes CASRGWGSNEQFF.

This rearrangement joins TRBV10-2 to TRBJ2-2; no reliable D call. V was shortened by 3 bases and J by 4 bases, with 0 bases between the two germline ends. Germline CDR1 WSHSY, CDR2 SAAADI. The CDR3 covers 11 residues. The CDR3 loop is CASSDTGELFF. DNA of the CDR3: TGCGCCAGCAGTGACACCGGGGAGCTGTTTTTT.

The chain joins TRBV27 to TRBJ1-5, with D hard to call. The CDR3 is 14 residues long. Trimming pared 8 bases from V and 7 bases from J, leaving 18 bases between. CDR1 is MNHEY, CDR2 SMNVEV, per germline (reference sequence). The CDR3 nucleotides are TGTGCCAGCTTTTCCAATGGTAGGGAGCAGCCCCAGCATTTT. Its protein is CASFSNGREQPQHF.

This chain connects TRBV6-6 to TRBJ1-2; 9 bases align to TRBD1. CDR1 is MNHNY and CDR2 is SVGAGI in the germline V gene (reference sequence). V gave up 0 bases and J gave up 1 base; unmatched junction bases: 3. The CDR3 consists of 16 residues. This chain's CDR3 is CASSYSGQGFNYGYTF. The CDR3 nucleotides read TGTGCCAGCAGTTACTCGGGACAGGGCTTTAACTATGGCTACACCTTC.

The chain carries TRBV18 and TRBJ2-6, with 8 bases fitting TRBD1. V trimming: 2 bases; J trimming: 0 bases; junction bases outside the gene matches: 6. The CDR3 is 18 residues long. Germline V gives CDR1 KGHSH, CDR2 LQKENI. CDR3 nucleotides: TGTGCCAGCTCACCAGGGGCAGGGGGCTACTCTGGGGCCAACGTCCTGACTTTC. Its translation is CASSPGAGGYSGANVLTF.

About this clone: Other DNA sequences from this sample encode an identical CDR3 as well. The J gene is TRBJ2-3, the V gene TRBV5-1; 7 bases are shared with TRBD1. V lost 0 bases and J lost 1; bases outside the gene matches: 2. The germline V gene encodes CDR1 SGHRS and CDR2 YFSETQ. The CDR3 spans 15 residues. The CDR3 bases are TGCGCCAGCAGCTTGGGTGGACAGGGCACAGATACGCAGTATTTT. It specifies CASSLGGQGTDTQYF.

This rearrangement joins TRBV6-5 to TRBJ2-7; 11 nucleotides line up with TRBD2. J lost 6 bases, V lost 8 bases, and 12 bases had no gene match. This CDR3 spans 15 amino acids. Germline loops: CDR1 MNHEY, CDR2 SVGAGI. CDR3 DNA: TGTGCCAGCGGGTACTTAGCGGGAGGGACGTCCGAGCAGTACTTC. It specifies CASGYLAGGTSEQYF.

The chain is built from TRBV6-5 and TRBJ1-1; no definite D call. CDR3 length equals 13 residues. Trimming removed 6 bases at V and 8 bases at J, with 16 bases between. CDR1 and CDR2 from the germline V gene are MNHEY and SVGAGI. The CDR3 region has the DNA TGTGCCAGCAGCTGGAACCCCTTTACAGAAGCTTTCTTT. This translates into CASSWNPFTEAFF.

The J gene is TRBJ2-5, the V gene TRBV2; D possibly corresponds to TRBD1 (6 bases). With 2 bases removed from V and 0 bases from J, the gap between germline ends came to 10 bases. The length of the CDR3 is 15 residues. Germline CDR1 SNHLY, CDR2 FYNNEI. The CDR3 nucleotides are TGTGCCAGCAGTGAAAACAGGGCCTACCAAGAGACCCAGTACTTC. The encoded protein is CASSENRAYQETQYF.

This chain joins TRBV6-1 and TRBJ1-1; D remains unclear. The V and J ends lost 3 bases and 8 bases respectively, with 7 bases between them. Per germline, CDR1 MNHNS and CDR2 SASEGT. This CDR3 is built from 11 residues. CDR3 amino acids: CASSDRFEAFF. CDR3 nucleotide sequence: TGTGCCAGCAGTGACCGCTTCGAAGCTTTCTTT.

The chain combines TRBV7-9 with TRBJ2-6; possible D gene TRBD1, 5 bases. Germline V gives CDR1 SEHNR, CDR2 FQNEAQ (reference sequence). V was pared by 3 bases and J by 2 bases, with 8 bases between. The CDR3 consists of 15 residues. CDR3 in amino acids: CASSLQGTGANVLTF. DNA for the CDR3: TGTGCCAGCAGCTTGCAGGGTACTGGGGCCAACGTCCTGACTTTC. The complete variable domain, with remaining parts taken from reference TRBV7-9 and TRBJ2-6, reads DTGVSQNPRHKITKRGQNVTFRCDPISEHNRLYWYRQTLGQGPEFLTYFQNEAQLEKSRLLSDRFSAERPKGSFSTLEIQRTEQGDSAMYLCASSLQGTGANVLTFGAGSRLTVL.

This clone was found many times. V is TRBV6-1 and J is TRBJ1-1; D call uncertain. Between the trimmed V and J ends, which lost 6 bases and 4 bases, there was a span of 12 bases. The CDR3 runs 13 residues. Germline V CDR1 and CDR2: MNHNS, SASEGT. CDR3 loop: CASRDGNPTEAFF. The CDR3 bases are TGTGCCAGCAGGGACGGAAACCCCACTGAAGCTTTCTTT.

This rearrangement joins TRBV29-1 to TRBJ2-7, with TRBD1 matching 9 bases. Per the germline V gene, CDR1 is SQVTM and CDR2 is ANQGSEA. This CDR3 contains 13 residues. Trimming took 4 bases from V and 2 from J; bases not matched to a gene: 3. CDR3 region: CSVAGQGAYEQYF. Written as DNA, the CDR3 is TGCAGCGTTGCGGGACAGGGTGCCTACGAGCAGTACTTC.

The DNA of the CDR3 is TGTGCCTGGGACGACAGGGGGATGCTCCAAGAGACCCAGTACTTC. Translation gives CAWDDRGMLQETQYF. The rearrangement links TRBV30 to TRBJ2-5, with TRBD1 identical over 9 bases. J gave up 1 base and V 5 bases, and 8 bases lay outside the gene matches. The CDR3 is 15 residues long. The germline CDR1 and CDR2 sequences are GTSNPN and SVGIG (reference sequence).

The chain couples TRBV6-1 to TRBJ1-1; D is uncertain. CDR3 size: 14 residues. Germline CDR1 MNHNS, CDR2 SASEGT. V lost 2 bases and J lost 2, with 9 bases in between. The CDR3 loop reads CASSERLTNTEAFF. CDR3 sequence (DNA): TGTGCCAGCAGTGAAAGGCTCACAAACACTGAAGCTTTCTTT.

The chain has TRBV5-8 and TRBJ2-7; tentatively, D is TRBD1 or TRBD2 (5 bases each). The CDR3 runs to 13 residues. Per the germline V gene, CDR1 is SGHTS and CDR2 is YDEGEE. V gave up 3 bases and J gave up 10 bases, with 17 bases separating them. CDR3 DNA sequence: TGTGCCAGCAGCTATGGGACGGGTAGGCAACAGTACTTC. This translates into CASSYGTGRQQYF.

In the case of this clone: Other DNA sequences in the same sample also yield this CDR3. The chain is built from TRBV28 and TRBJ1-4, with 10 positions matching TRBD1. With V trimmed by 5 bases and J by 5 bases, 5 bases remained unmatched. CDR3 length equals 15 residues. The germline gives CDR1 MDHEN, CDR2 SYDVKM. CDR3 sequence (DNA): TGTGCCAGCAGTCCTCCGGGACAGGGGAATGAAAAACTGTTTTTT. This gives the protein CASSPPGQGNEKLFF.